This T cell receptor beta chain was retrieved from a study of cytomegalovirus exposure and HLA in healthy donors. The PCR used 60 Vbeta and 13 Jbeta primers. Original processing notes: An analysis that came later counted around 80 million unique TCR beta chains, roughly 11 million shared. The assay was immunoSEQ multiplex PCR, and TCRdb's table has in-frame clones only and misses some. V and J calls and clone size come straight from that table; D and trimming were deduced from the DNA. The sample records roughly 150,000 clones, 78% being singletons. The germline V gene encodes CDR1 SNHLY and CDR2 FYNNEI. Trimming at V came to 8 bases and at J to 0 bases, leaving 6 bases not matched to a gene. The CDR3 extends over 15 amino acids. Broader study findings: Rare TCR sequences predominated, though certain public TCRs were found in many donors. Sequencing likely produced, as an artifact, a cluster of highly shared sequence variants.

To note about this clone: What it binds is not known.

The source material was PBMCs. This sequence originates from a male donor in good health and CMV-seronegative. V is TRBV2 and J is TRBJ2-1; the match to TRBD2 covers 8 bases. The CDR3 spells CASAVLAGSYNEQFF. In DNA form, the CDR3 reads TGTGCCAGCGCCGTTCTAGCGGGCTCCTACAATGAGCAGTTCTTC.